The 29 T cell receptor beta chains below all came from one sample that was sequenced in a study of OX40 agonist ivuxolimab in advanced cancers. Assay: immunoSEQ multiplex PCR; the TCRdb copy retains only in-frame clones and omits some. The repertoire holds tens of thousands of clones, with more than 70% as singletons. Sequences were derived from CD4+ or CD8+ T cells sorted from blood, sampled in a trial of the OX40 agonist ivuxolimab. The receptors derive from an adult with an advanced solid tumor such as melanoma, head and neck, liver or kidney cancer.

V gene TRBV18 combines with J gene TRBJ2-7; 9 bases fit TRBD1. This CDR3 contains 13 residues. The germline V gene has CDR1 KGHSH and CDR2 LQKENI. J was trimmed by 5 bases and V by 4 bases; bases with no gene match: 3. Written as DNA, the CDR3 is TGTGCCAGCTCACGGACAGGGGTCGACGAGCAGTACTTC. Translation: CASSRTGVDEQYF.

This clone was seen once. The gene calls are TRBV5-4 and TRBJ1-4; D is unresolved. The CDR3 extends over 13 amino acids. Germline lookup yields CDR1 SGHNT and CDR2 YYREEE (reference sequence). Trimming shortened V by 1 base and J by 4 bases, and 5 bases separated the two germline ends. In nucleotides, the CDR3 is TGTGCCAGCAGCTTGAGGAATAATGAAAAACTGTTTTTT. This codes for CASSLRNNEKLFF. Based on the CDR3 plus reference TRBV5-4 and TRBJ1-4, the full variable domain is ETGVTQSPTHLIKTRGQQVTLRCSSQSGHNTVSWYQQALGQGPQFIFQYYREEENGRGNFPPRFSGLQFPNYSSELNVNALELDDSALYLCASSLRNNEKLFFGSGTQLSVL.

This rearrangement joins TRBV7-2 to TRBJ1-6, with D possibly matching TRBD1 (5 bases). Germline values: CDR1 SGHTA, CDR2 FQGNSA. There are 15 residues in the CDR3. Trimming removed 2 bases at V and 7 bases at J, with 12 bases between. CDR3 nucleotide sequence: TGTGCCAGCAGCTTAATGAGACAGTTCAATTCACCCCTCCACTTT. Translated, it gives CASSLMRQFNSPLHF.

This sequence joins TRBV7-2 and TRBJ2-5; 7 nucleotides match TRBD2. This CDR3 is built from 16 residues. The trim removed 2 bases at V and 7 bases at J, leaving 13 bases unmatched. Germline V gene sequence: CDR1 SGHTA, CDR2 FQGNSA. CDR3 bases: TGTGCCAGCAGCTTACAATGGACTAGTTGGGGGGGGACCCAGTACTTC. It is translated as CASSLQWTSWGGTQYF.

This clone was seen more than once but under ten times. J is TRBJ1-1 and V is TRBV10-3; no reliable D call. The CDR3 is made up of 15 amino acids. Between the trimmed V and J ends, which lost 3 bases and 1 base, there was a span of 12 bases. From germline, CDR1 is ENHRY and CDR2 SYGVKD. CDR3 residues: CAISDWGSGNTEAFF. In nucleotides, the CDR3 is TGTGCCATCAGTGATTGGGGAAGTGGGAACACTGAAGCTTTCTTT.

This chain connects TRBV15 to TRBJ1-3; D might be TRBD1 (6 bases). CDR1 is LNHNV and CDR2 is YYDKDF in the germline V gene (reference sequence). The CDR3 is 16 amino acids. Trimming took 0 bases from V and 0 from J, leaving 9 bases between them. The CDR3 DNA reads as TGTGCCACCAGCAGAGATAGGGGGATCTCTGGAAACACCATATATTTT. Its translation is CATSRDRGISGNTIYF.

This chain uses TRBV6-6 with TRBJ2-2; possibly TRBD2 for D (7 bases). The CDR3 contains 16 residues. Germline V lookup: CDR1 MNHNY, CDR2 SVGAGI (reference sequence). V was cut by 0 bases and J by 7 bases, with 15 bases left in between. CDR3 sequence reads: CASSYSGGPGFGELFF. The CDR3 coding sequence is TGTGCCAGCAGTTACTCCGGGGGGCCGGGTTTCGGGGAGCTGTTTTTT.

Only a few counts were recorded for this clone. The rearrangement joins TRBV18 to TRBJ2-7, with 8 positions matching TRBD1. The J segment lost 7 bases and the V segment lost 3 bases, leaving 2 bases of the junction unmatched. The CDR3 has 12 residues. The germline gives CDR1 KGHSH, CDR2 LQKENI. CDR3 protein: CASSPQGAEQYF. The CDR3 DNA follows: TGTGCCAGCTCACCCCAGGGGGCTGAGCAGTACTTC.

This chain uses TRBV18 with TRBJ2-7; D is possibly TRBD2 (5 bases). V was clipped by 3 bases and J by 6 bases, with 9 bases between them. The CDR3 loop spans 12 amino acids. Per germline, CDR1 KGHSH and CDR2 LQKENI. CDR3 sequence reads: CASSPREREQYF. The CDR3 bases are TGTGCCAGCTCACCCCGGGAACGCGAGCAGTACTTC. Based on the CDR3 plus reference TRBV18 and TRBJ2-7, the full variable domain is NAGVMQNPRHLVRRRGQEARLRCSPMKGHSHVYWYRQLPEEGLKFMVYLQKENIIDESGMPKERFSAEFPKEGPSILRIQQVVRGDSAAYFCASSPREREQYFGPGTRLTVT.

The chain employs TRBV11-2 and TRBJ2-1; 9 bases align to TRBD1. With V trimmed by 5 bases and J by 7 bases, 3 bases remained unmatched. The CDR3 runs to 13 residues. Per the germline V gene, CDR1 is SGHAT and CDR2 is FQNNGV. The CDR3 region has the DNA TGTGCCAGCAGCACGGACAGGGGTAATGAGCAGTTCTTC. Amino acid sequence: CASSTDRGNEQFF.

The J gene is TRBJ2-2, the V gene TRBV18; the D gene is possibly TRBD1 (6 bases). Per the germline V gene, CDR1 is KGHSH and CDR2 is LQKENI. The CDR3 runs 15 residues. V dropped 6 bases and J dropped 5 bases, with 16 bases sitting between them. The DNA for the CDR3 is TGTGCCAGCTCTGGCTCCCAGGGGAGTACCGGGGAGCTGTTTTTT. Its protein is CASSGSQGSTGELFF.

The sample holds one count of this clone. This chain connects TRBV11-2 to TRBJ2-5, with D unclear. Judging by the DNA end, TRBJ2-7 fits better; the J call may be wrong. The length of the CDR3 is 16 residues. From germline, CDR1 is SGHAT and CDR2 FQNNGV. CDR3 sequence reads: CASSPRHGQPPYEQYF. CDR3 bases: TGTGCCAGCAGCCCAAGACATGGCCAACCGCCCTACGAGCAGTACTTC.

The V and J genes are TRBV5-1 and TRBJ1-1; TRBD1 agrees at 8 bases. This CDR3 contains 14 residues. J was trimmed by 8 bases and V by 4 bases; bases with no gene match: 10. CDR1 and CDR2 (germline): SGHRS, YFSETQ. CDR3 loop: CASSEGQARQEAFF. As DNA, the CDR3 is TGCGCCAGCAGCGAGGGACAGGCCCGCCAAGAAGCTTTCTTT.

This clone was counted once. V is TRBV2 and J is TRBJ2-2; 8 bases map to TRBD1. CDR1 and CDR2 from the germline V gene are SNHLY and FYNNEI. The CDR3 runs to 14 residues. V dropped 6 bases and J dropped 5; count of bases not matched to a gene: 5. The CDR3 DNA follows: TGTGCCAGCAGAGAGACAGGGGCGACCGGGGAGCTGTTTTTT. Its translation is CASRETGATGELFF.

This clone was detected a few times. The V and J genes are TRBV30 and TRBJ1-4; TRBD1 is a possible D gene (5 bases). Germline V gene data show CDR1 as GTSNPN and CDR2 as SVGIG (reference sequence). CDR3 length: 14 residues. Trimming stripped 5 bases from V and 7 bases from J, with 17 bases between. The chain's CDR3 is CAWDPGTPGEKLFF. The CDR3 nucleotides are TGTGCCTGGGATCCCGGGACTCCTGGTGAAAAACTGTTTTTT. Combining the CDR3 with reference TRBV30 and TRBJ1-4 gives the whole variable domain SQTIHQWPATLVQPVGSPLSLECTVEGTSNPNLYWYRQAAGRGLQLLFYSVGIGQISSEVPQNLSASRPQDRQFILSSKKLLLSDSGFYLCAWDPGTPGEKLFFGSGTQLSVL.

This chain links TRBV9 with TRBJ1-2, with 8 nucleotides matching TRBD1. The CDR3 extends over 18 amino acids. After removal of 2 bases from V and 4 bases from J, the junction contained 16 bases not matched to a gene. Germline CDR1 reads SGDLS; CDR2 reads YYNGEE. In DNA form, the CDR3 reads TGTGCCAGCAGCGTGTCTTGGGGTGCGGGGACAGGCTCCTATGGCTACACCTTC. This codes for CASSVSWGAGTGSYGYTF.

This clone has a single count. The rearrangement uses TRBV19 and TRBJ2-6; no clear D gene. The germline CDR1 and CDR2 sequences are LNHDA and SQIVND (reference sequence). The CDR3 has 14 amino acids. V gave up 3 bases and J gave up 0 bases, with 3 bases separating them. This CDR3 reads CASSISSGANVLTF. In DNA, the CDR3 is TGTGCCAGTAGTATTAGCTCTGGGGCCAACGTCCTGACTTTC. Drawing the rest from reference TRBV19 and TRBJ2-6, the complete variable domain is DGGITQSPKYLFRKEGQNVTLSCEQNLNHDAMYWYRQDPGQGLRLIYYSQIVNDFQKGDIAEGYSVSREKKESFPLTVTSAQKNPTAFYLCASSISSGANVLTFGAGSRLTVL.

The chain recombines TRBV28 with TRBJ1-2; 9 nucleotides match TRBD1. The CDR3 runs to 15 residues. V shed 3 bases, J shed 3 bases, and the junction held 5 bases outside the gene matches. Germline V CDR1 and CDR2: MDHEN, SYDVKM. Here the CDR3 reads CASSLGTGSHYGYTF. CDR3 sequence (DNA): TGTGCCAGCAGTTTGGGGACAGGGTCTCACTATGGCTACACCTTC.

CDR3 loop: CASSSTPWYEQYF. The CDR3 nucleotides read TGTGCCAGCAGTTCTACTCCTTGGTACGAGCAGTACTTC. The chain couples TRBV5-4 to TRBJ2-7; no firm D call. V dropped 5 bases and J dropped 4 bases, with 13 bases sitting between them. This CDR3 spans 13 amino acids. CDR1 is SGHNT, CDR2 YYREEE, per germline (reference sequence).

This chain connects TRBV7-9 to TRBJ1-6; no firm D call. In germline, CDR1 is SEHNR, CDR2 FQNEAQ (reference sequence). Trimming removed 5 bases at V and 5 bases at J, with 16 bases between. This CDR3 spans 16 amino acids. The CDR3 region has the DNA TGTGCCAGCAGCCAACCCGGGTCAACCAATAATTCACCCCTCCACTTT. It translates to CASSQPGSTNNSPLHF.

The CDR3 coding sequence is TGTGCCACCAGCAGAGATCCGCCGGGACAGGGGGCTAACAATCAGCCCCAGCATTTT. Residues: CATSRDPPGQGANNQPQHF. The rearrangement uses TRBV15 and TRBJ1-5, with 12 positions matching TRBD1. Germline lookup yields CDR1 LNHNV and CDR2 YYDKDF (reference sequence). CDR3 length equals 19 residues. J lost 3 bases, V lost 0 bases, and 9 bases had no gene match.

The chain combines TRBV6-6 with TRBJ2-2; D gene ambiguous. Germline V CDR1 and CDR2: MNHNY, SVGAGI (reference sequence). The V gene lost 7 bases and the J gene lost 7 bases, with 13 bases spanning the gap. CDR3 length: 13 residues. The CDR3 nucleotides are TGTGCCAGCAAGAGGTCCGGCTGCGGGGAGCTGTTTTTT. This sequence encodes CASKRSGCGELFF.

The chain carries TRBV28 and TRBJ2-2, with TRBD2 as a possible D gene (5 bases). Deletions cut 3 bases from V and 10 bases from J, with 15 bases between. Germline V gene lookup returns CDR1 MDHEN and CDR2 SYDVKM. The CDR3 is made up of 14 amino acids. The CDR3 spells CASSLRVDRAELFF. CDR3 sequence (DNA): TGTGCCAGCAGTTTGAGGGTGGATCGCGCGGAGCTGTTTTTT.

The rearrangement links TRBV27 to TRBJ2-1, with 9 bases fitting TRBD2. This CDR3 contains 14 residues. Trimming took 7 bases from V and 4 from J; bases not matched to a gene: 5. Germline CDR1 reads MNHEY; CDR2 reads SMNVEV (reference sequence). The CDR3 nucleotides are TGTGCCAGCACGAGCGGGGGGAGATACAATGAGCAGTTCTTC. Its translation: CASTSGGRYNEQFF.

This clone was seen once. The chain combines TRBV27 with TRBJ2-2; D remains ambiguous. This CDR3 is built from 14 residues. Germline CDR1 is MNHEY and CDR2 is SMNVEV (reference sequence). The V and J ends lost 7 bases and 4 bases respectively, with 13 bases between them. The DNA of the CDR3 is TGTGCCAGCACTCGGGCAGGCATCACCGGGGAGCTGTTTTTT. Its protein product is CASTRAGITGELFF.

J is TRBJ2-7 and V is TRBV6-1; TRBD2 agrees at 11 bases. CDR1 is MNHNS, CDR2 SASEGT, per germline. V shed 6 bases, J shed 5 bases, and the junction held 9 bases outside the gene matches. The CDR3 runs to 15 residues. CDR3 sequence: CASSPVLAGDHEQYF. In DNA, the CDR3 is TGTGCCAGCAGCCCCGTACTAGCGGGGGACCACGAGCAGTACTTC.

The chain couples TRBV5-4 to TRBJ1-1, with a possible D match to TRBD1 (5 bases). The CDR3 covers 14 residues. V lost 1 base, J lost 4 bases, and 11 bases lay in between. Germline CDR1 is SGHNT and CDR2 is YYREEE (reference sequence). The CDR3 DNA sequence: TGTGCCAGCAGCTTGCAGGGCATAGGCACTGAAGCTTTCTTT. It translates to CASSLQGIGTEAFF.

The J gene is TRBJ2-7, the V gene TRBV28; TRBD1 matches 8 bases. The length of the CDR3 is 14 residues. Trimming removed 1 base from V and 5 bases from J; junction bases left unmatched: 4. CDR1 and CDR2 from the germline V gene are MDHEN and SYDVKM. The CDR3 DNA follows: TGTGCCAGCAGTTTATTTCAGGGGGCCCACGAGCAGTACTTC. Translating gives CASSLFQGAHEQYF.

This clone appeared once. The chain employs TRBV7-9 and TRBJ1-1; D is unresolved. V was cut by 0 bases and J by 1 base, with 3 bases left in between. The CDR3 runs 13 residues. The germline CDR1 and CDR2 sequences are SEHNR and FQNEAQ (reference sequence). CDR3 sequence (DNA): TGTGCCAGCAGCTTAGCGGGGAACACTGAAGCTTTCTTT. It specifies CASSLAGNTEAFF. Looking up the rest from reference TRBV7-9 and TRBJ1-1 gives the full variable domain: DTGVSQNPRHKITKRGQNVTFRCDPISEHNRLYWYRQTLGQGPEFLTYFQNEAQLEKSRLLSDRFSAERPKGSFSTLEIQRTEQGDSAMYLCASSLAGNTEAFFGQGTRLTVV.